This T cell receptor (beta chain) was found in a study of cytomegalovirus exposure and HLA in healthy donors. With 5 bases clipped from V and 3 bases from J, the junction kept 7 bases outside the gene matches. Germline CDR1 is SNHLY and CDR2 is FYNNEI. This CDR3 contains 15 residues. Study-wide findings and caveats: Specificity of a few CMV-associated chains for CMV antigens was verified in vitro.

Note on this clone: The antigen is not known.

The table came from immunoSEQ multiplex PCR; TCRdb's copy has only in-frame clones and leaves some out. The table shows 70,000 to 80,000 clones, with 90% to 95% occurring only once. The rearrangement joins TRBV2 to TRBJ1-2, with 9 bases lining up with TRBD1. Source material: PBMCs. This receptor was taken from a woman between 18 and 30 years old in good health and CMV-seronegative. The CDR3, as DNA: TGTGCCAGCAGTCCACACAGGGGGCTTGACTATGGCTACACCTTC. Its translation: CASSPHRGLDYGYTF.